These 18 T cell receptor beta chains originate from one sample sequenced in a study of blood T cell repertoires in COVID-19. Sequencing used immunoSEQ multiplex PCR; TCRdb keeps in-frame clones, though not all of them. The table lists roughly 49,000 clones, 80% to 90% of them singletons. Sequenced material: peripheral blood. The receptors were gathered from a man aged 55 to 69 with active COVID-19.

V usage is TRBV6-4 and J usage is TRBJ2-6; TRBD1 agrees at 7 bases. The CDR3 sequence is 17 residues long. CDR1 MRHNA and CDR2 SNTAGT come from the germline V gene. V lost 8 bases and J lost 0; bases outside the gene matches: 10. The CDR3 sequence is CASCARGPRSGANVLTF. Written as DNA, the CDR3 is TGTGCCAGCTGTGCAAGGGGGCCCCGCTCTGGGGCCAACGTCCTGACTTTC.

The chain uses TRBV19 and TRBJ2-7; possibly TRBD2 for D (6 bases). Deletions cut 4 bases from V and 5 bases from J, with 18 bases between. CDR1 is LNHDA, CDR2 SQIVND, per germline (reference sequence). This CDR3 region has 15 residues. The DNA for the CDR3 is TGTGCCAGTAGTACCCGACTAGTGTGGGGCGACGAGCAGTACTTC. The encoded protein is CASSTRLVWGDEQYF.

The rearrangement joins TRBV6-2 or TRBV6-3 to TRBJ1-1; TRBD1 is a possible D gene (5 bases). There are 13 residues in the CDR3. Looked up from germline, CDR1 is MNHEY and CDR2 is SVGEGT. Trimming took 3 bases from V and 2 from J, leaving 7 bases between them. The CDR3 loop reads CASSYTGNTEAFF. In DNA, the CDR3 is TGTGCCAGCAGTTATACAGGCAACACTGAAGCTTTCTTT.

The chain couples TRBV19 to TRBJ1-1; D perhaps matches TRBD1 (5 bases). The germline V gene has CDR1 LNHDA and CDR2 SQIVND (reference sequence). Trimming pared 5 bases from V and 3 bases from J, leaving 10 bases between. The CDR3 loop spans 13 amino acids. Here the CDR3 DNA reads TGTGCCAGTAGTTTGGAAGGGGACACTGAAGCTTTCTTT. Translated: CASSLEGDTEAFF. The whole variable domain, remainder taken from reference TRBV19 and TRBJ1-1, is DGGITQSPKYLFRKEGQNVTLSCEQNLNHDAMYWYRQDPGQGLRLIYYSQIVNDFQKGDIAEGYSVSREKKESFPLTVTSAQKNPTAFYLCASSLEGDTEAFFGQGTRLTVV.

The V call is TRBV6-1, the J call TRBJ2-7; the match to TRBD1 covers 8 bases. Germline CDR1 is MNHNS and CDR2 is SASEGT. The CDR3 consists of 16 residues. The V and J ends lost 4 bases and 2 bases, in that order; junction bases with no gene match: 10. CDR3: CASSASSGGWAYEQYF. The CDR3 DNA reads TGTGCCAGCAGTGCGAGCTCAGGGGGCTGGGCCTACGAGCAGTACTTC.

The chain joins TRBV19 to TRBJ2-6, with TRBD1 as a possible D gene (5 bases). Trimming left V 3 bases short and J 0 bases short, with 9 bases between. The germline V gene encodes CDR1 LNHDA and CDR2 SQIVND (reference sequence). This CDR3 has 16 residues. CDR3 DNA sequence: TGTGCCAGTAGTATTCAGGGAAACTCTGGGGCCAACGTCCTGACTTTC. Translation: CASSIQGNSGANVLTF.

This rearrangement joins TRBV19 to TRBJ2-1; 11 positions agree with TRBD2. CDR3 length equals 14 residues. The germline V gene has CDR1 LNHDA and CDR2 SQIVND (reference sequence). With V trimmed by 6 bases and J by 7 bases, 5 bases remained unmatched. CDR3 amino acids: CASRLAGVGNEQFF. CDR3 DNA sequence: TGTGCCAGTAGACTAGCGGGAGTGGGTAATGAGCAGTTCTTC.

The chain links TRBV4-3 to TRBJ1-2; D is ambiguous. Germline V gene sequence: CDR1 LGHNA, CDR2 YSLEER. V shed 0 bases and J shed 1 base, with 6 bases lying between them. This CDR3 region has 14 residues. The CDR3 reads CASSQDILNYGYTF. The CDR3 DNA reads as TGCGCCAGCAGCCAAGATATACTTAACTATGGCTACACCTTC.

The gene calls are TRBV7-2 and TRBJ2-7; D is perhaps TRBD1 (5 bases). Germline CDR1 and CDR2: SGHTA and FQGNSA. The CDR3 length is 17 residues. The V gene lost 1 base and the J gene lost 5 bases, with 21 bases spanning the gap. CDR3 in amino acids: CASSLGSGLGEYNEQYF. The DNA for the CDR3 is TGTGCCAGCAGCTTAGGGTCCGGGTTAGGGGAATATAACGAGCAGTACTTC.

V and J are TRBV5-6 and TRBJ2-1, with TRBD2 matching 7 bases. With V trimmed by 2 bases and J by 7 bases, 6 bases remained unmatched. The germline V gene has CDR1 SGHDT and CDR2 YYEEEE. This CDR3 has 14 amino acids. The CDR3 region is CASSFRGVRNEQFF. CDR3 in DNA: TGTGCCAGCAGCTTCCGGGGGGTTAGAAATGAGCAGTTCTTC.

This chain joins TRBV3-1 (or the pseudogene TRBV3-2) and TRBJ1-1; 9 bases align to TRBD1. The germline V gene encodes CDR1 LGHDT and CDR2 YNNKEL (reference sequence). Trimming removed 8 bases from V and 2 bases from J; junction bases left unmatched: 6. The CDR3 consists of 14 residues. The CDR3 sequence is CASGRTGANTEAFF. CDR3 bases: TGTGCCAGCGGAAGGACAGGGGCCAACACTGAAGCTTTCTTT.

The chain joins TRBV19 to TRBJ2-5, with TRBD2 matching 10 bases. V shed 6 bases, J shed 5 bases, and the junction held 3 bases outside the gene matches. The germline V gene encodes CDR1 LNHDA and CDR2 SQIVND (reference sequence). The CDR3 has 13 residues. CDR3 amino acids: CASRSGRGETQYF. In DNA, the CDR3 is TGTGCCAGTAGGAGCGGGAGGGGGGAGACCCAGTACTTC.

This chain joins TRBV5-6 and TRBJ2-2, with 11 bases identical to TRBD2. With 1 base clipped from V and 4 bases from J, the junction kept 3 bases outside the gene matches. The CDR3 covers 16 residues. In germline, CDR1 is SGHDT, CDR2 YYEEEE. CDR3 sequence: CASSLLGTSGTGELFF. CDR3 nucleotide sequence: TGTGCCAGCAGCTTGTTGGGGACTAGCGGCACCGGGGAGCTGTTTTTT.

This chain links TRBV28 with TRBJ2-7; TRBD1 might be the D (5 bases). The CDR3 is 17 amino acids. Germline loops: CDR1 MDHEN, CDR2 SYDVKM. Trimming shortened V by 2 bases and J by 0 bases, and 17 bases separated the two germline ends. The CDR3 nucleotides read TGTGCCAGCAGTTTAACCCTCGGGCGACAGAGCTCCTACGAGCAGTACTTC. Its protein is CASSLTLGRQSSYEQYF. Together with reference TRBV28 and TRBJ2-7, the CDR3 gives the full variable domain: DVKVTQSSRYLVKRTGEKVFLECVQDMDHENMFWYRQDPGLGLRLIYFSYDVKMKEKGDIPEGYSVSREKKERFSLILESASTNQTSMYLCASSLTLGRQSSYEQYFGPGTRLTVT.

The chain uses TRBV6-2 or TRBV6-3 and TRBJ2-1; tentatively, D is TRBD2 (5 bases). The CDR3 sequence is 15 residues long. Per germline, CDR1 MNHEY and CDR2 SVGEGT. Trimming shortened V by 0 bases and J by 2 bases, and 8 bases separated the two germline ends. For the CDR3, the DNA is TGTGCCAGCAGTTACTCTGGGGAGCCCTACAATGAGCAGTTCTTC. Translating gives CASSYSGEPYNEQFF.

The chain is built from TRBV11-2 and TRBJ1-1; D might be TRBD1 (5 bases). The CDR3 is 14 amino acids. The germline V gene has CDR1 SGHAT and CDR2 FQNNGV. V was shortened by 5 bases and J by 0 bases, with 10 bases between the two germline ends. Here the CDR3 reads CASSPGDMNTEAFF. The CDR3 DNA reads TGTGCCAGCAGCCCGGGGGATATGAACACTGAAGCTTTCTTT.

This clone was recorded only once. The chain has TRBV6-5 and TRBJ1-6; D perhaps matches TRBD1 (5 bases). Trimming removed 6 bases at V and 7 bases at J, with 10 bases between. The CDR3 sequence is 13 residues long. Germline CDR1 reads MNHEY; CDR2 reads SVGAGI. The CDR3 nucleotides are TGTGCCAGCAGATCAGGGTTCAATTCACCCCTCCACTTT. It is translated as CASRSGFNSPLHF.

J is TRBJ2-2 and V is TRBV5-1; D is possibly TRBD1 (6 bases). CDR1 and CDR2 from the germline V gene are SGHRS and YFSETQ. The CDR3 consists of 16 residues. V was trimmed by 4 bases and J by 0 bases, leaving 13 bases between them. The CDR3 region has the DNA TGCGCCAGCAGCCCCAGAGGGACATCGAACACCGGGGAGCTGTTTTTT. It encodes CASSPRGTSNTGELFF. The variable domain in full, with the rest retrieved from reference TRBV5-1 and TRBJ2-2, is KAGVTQTPRYLIKTRGQQVTLSCSPISGHRSVSWYQQTPGQGLQFLFEYFSETQRNKGNFPGRFSGRQFSNSRSEMNVSTLELGDSALYLCASSPRGTSNTGELFFGEGSRLTVL.